This TCR beta chain derives from a study of human T cells and chemical hapten exposure. Looking at the study overall: Patch testing was performed with 0.01% DPC on the upper back, with reading at 6 days. The study enrolled mostly female patients with alopecia areata, totalis or universalis.

V was trimmed by 6 bases and J by 0 bases, leaving 15 bases between them. Germline V gene lookup returns CDR1 DFQATT and CDR2 SNEGSKA (reference sequence). CDR3 length: 15 residues. The sample holds many counts of this clonotype. Unique molecular identifiers were affixed to discrete cDNA molecules within the library. TCRdb processed the RACE reads anew with MiXCR; each CDR3 protein has one entry. The sample consists of tens of thousands of distinct CDR3 sequences, roughly 6.7% of them appearing once. The time point was: pre-sensitization, week 0. Treatment here: therapeutic diphenylcyclopropenone sensitization with weekly scalp DPC.

The chain links TRBV20-1 to TRBJ2-4; possibly TRBD1 for D (6 bases). This receptor was identified in a young woman with alopecia areata. Some clones in this sample may be carry-over from other donors' samples. Source: whole blood, taken in connection with sensitization to the hapten diphenylcyclopropenone (DPC). The CDR3 region is CSAALAGVAKNIQYF. CDR3 DNA sequence: TGCAGTGCCGCACTTGCAGGGGTAGCCAAAAACATTCAGTACTTC.